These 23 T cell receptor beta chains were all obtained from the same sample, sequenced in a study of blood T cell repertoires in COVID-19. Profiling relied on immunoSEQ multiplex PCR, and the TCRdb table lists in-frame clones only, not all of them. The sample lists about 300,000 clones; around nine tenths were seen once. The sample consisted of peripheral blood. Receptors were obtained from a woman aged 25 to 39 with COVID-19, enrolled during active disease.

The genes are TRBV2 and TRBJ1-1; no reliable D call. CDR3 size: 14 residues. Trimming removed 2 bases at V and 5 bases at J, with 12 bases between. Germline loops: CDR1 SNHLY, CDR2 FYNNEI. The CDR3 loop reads CASSEMEGLTEAFF. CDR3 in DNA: TGTGCCAGCAGTGAAATGGAGGGCTTGACTGAAGCTTTCTTT.

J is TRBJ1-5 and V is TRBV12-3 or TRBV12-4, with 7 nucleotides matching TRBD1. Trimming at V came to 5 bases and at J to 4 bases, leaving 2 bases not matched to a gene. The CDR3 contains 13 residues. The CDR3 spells CASSKQGNQPQHF. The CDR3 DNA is TGTGCCAGCAGTAAACAGGGGAATCAGCCCCAGCATTTT.

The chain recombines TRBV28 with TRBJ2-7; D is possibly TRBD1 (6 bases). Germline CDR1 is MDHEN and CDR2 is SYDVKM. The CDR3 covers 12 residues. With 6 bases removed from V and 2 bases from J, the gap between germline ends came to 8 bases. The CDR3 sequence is CASSPGAYEQYV. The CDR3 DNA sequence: TGTGCCAGCAGCCCAGGGGCCTACGAGCAGTACGTC.

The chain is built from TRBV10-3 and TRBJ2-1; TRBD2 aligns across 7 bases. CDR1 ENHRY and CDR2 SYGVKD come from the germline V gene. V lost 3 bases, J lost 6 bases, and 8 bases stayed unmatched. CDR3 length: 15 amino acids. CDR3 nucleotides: TGTGCCATCAGTGATTTGGGGCGGGGGTTCAATGAGCAGTTCTTC. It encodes CAISDLGRGFNEQFF.

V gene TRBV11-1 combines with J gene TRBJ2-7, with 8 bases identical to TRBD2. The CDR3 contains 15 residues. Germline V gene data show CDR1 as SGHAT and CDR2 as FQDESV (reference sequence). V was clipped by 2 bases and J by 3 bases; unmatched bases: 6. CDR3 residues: CASSLRAGALYEQYF. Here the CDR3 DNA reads TGTGCCAGCAGCTTAAGAGCGGGGGCACTCTACGAGCAGTACTTC.

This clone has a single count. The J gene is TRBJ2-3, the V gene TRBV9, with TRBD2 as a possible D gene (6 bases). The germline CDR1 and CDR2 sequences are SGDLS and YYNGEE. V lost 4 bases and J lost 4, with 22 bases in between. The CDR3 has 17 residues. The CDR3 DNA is TGTGCCAGCAGCCCCCAGGCTAGATGGGGGGTGGCAGATACGCAGTATTTT. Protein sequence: CASSPQARWGVADTQYF. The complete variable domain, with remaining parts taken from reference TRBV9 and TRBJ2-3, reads DSGVTQTPKHLITATGQRVTLRCSPRSGDLSVYWYQQSLDQGLQFLIQYYNGEERAKGNILERFSAQQFPDLHSELNLSSLELGDSALYFCASSPQARWGVADTQYFGPGTRLTVL.

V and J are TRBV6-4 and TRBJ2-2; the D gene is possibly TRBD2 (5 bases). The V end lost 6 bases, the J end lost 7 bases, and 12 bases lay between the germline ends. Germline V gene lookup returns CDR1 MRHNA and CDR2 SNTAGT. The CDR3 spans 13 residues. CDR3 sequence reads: CASSPVRGGELFF. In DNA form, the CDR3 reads TGTGCCAGCAGCCCAGTCCGGGGCGGGGAGCTGTTTTTT.

The CDR3 is CASILSVTSGGNTGELFF. The CDR3, as DNA: TGTGCCAGCATACTCTCAGTGACTAGCGGGGGGAACACCGGGGAGCTGTTTTTT. The V call is TRBV4-2, the J call TRBJ2-2, with 12 nucleotides matching TRBD2. The V gene end was trimmed by 7 bases and the J gene end by 1 base; junction bases not matched to a gene: 10. The germline gives CDR1 LGHNA, CDR2 YNFKEQ. The CDR3 spans 18 residues.

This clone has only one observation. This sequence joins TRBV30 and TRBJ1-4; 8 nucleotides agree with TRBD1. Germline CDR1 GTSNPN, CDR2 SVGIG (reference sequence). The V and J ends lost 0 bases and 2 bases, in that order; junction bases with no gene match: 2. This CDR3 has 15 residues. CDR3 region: CAWSVWTGTNEKLFF. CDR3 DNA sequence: TGTGCCTGGAGTGTTTGGACAGGGACTAATGAAAAACTGTTTTTT.

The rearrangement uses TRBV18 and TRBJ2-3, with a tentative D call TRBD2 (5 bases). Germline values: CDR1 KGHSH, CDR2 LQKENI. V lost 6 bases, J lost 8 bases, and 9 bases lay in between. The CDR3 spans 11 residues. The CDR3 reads CASSGSGTQYF. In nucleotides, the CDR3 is TGTGCCAGCTCGGGGAGCGGTACGCAGTATTTT.

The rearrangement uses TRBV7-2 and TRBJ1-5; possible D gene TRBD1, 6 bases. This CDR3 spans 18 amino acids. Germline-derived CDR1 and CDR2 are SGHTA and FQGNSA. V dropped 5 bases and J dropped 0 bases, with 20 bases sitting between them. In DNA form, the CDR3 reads TGTGCCAGCAGCCAAACAGGGAACCTGCTGTATAGCAATCAGCCCCAGCATTTT. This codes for CASSQTGNLLYSNQPQHF.

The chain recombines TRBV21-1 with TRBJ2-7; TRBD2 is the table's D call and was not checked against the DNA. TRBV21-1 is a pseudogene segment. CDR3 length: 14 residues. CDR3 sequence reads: CASSKARYSYEQYF. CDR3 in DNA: TGTGCCAGCAGCAAAGCGCGGTACTCCTACGAGCAGTACTTC.

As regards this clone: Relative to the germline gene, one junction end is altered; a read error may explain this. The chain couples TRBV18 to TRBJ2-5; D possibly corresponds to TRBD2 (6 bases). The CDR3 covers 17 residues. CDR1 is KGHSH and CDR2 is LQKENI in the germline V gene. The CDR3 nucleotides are TGTGCCAGCTCACCAGCGTTTGTCGGGGCGGGGCAAGTGACCCAGTACTTC. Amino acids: CASSPAFVGAGQVTQYF.

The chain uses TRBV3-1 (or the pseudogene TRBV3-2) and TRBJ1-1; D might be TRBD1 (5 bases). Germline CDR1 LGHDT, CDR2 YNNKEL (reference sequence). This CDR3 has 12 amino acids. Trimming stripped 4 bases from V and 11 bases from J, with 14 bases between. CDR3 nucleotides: TGTGCCAGCAGCCTCCGGGGGGGAGACGCTTTCTTT. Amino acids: CASSLRGGDAFF.

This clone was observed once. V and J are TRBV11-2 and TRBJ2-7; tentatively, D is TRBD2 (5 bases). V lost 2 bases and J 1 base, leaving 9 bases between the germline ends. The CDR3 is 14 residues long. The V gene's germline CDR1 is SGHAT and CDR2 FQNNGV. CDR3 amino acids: CASSLRRESYEQYF. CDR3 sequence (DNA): TGTGCCAGCAGCTTAAGACGGGAATCCTACGAGCAGTACTTC.

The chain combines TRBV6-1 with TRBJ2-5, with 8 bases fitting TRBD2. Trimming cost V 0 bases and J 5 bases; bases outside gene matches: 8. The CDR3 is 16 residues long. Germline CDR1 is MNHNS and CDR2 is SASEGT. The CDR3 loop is CASSEADGGGRETQYF. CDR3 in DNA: TGTGCCAGCAGTGAAGCAGACGGCGGGGGGCGGGAGACCCAGTACTTC.

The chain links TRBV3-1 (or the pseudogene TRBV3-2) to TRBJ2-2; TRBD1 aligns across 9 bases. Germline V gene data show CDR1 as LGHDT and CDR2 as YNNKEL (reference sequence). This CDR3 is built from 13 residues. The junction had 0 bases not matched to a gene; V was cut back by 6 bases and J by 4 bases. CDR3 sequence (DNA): TGTGCCAGCAGACAGGGGGCCACCGGGGAGCTGTTTTTT. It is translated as CASRQGATGELFF.

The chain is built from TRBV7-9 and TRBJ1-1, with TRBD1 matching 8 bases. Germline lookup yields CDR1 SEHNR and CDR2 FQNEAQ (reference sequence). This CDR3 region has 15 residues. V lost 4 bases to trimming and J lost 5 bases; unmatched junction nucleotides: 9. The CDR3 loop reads CASSSTQGARTEAFF. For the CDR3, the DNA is TGTGCCAGCAGCTCGACCCAGGGGGCGAGGACTGAAGCTTTCTTT. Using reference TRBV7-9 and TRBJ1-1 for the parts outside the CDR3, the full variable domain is DTGVSQNPRHKITKRGQNVTFRCDPISEHNRLYWYRQTLGQGPEFLTYFQNEAQLEKSRLLSDRFSAERPKGSFSTLEIQRTEQGDSAMYLCASSSTQGARTEAFFGQGTRLTVV.

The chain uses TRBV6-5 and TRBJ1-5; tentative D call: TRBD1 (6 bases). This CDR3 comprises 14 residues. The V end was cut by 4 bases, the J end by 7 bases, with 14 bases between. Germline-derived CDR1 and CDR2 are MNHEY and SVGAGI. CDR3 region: CASSFTTGLQPQHF. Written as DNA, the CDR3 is TGTGCCAGCAGTTTCACGACAGGCCTACAGCCCCAGCATTTT.

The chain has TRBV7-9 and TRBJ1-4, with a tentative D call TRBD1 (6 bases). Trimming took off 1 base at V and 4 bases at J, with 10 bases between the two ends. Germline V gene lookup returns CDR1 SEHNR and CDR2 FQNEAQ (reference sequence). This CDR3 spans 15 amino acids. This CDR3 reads CASSLVGGVNEKLFF. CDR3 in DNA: TGTGCCAGCAGCTTAGTAGGGGGGGTTAATGAAAAACTGTTTTTT.

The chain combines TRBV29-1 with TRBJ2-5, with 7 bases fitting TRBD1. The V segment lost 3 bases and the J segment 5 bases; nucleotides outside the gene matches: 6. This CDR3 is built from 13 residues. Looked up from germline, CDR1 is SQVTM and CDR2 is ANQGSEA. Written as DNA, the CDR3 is TGCAGCGTTGACGGGGACAGTGCCGAGACCCAGTACTTC. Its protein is CSVDGDSAETQYF.

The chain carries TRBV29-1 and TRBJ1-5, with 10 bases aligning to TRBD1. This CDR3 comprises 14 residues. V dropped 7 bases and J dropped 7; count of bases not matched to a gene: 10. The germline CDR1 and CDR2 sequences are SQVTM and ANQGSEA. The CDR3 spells CSARTGGDFQPQHF. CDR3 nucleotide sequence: TGCAGCGCCCGGACAGGGGGTGATTTCCAGCCCCAGCATTTT.

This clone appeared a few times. CDR3 nucleotides: TGTGCCAGCAGTTTATCTTCACCACTCGATGGCTACACCTTC. Translation: CASSLSSPLDGYTF. This chain connects TRBV27 to TRBJ1-2; D is ambiguous. The germline V gene encodes CDR1 MNHEY and CDR2 SMNVEV (reference sequence). This CDR3 comprises 14 residues. V lost 0 bases and J lost 6, with 11 bases in between.